Presented here are 11 T cell receptor beta chains from one specimen sequenced in a study of identical twins. TCRdb independently ran MiXCR on the 5' RACE reads; one entry per CDR3 protein. The table has 200,000 to 300,000 distinct CDR3 sequences, approximately 12% seen once. These data also formed part of another study, on yellow fever vaccine responses in identical twins.

Sequenced material: memory (CD45RO+) T cells sorted from blood. Receptor source: a woman in her late teens or twenties in good health.

This clonotype was counted many times. The rearrangement uses TRBV11-2 and TRBJ2-3; 14 bases are shared with TRBD2. The CDR3 totals 17 residues. CDR1 is SGHAT, CDR2 FQNNGV, per germline. The J segment lost 3 bases and the V segment lost 1 base, leaving 3 bases of the junction unmatched. The CDR3 loop is CASSLGTSGGTTDTQYF. The CDR3 nucleotides are TGTGCCAGCAGCTTAGGGACTAGCGGGGGGACGACAGATACGCAGTATTTT.

This clonotype was recorded at least ten times. The V gene is TRBV12-3 or TRBV12-4, the J gene TRBJ2-1, with a weak D call TRBD2 (6 bases). The CDR3 sequence is 13 residues long. Deletions cut 7 bases from V and 3 bases from J, with 10 bases between. CDR3: CASNLAVYNEQFF. CDR3 DNA: TGTGCCAGCAACTTAGCGGTCTACAATGAGCAGTTCTTC.

The rearrangement links TRBV20-1 to TRBJ2-3; 9 nucleotides match TRBD2. The germline CDR1 and CDR2 sequences are DFQATT and SNEGSKA (reference sequence). This CDR3 contains 15 residues. Trimming at V came to 1 base and at J to 5 bases, leaving 7 bases not matched to a gene. The CDR3 loop is CSARGERGVQDTQYF. The CDR3 bases are TGCAGTGCTAGAGGCGAGCGGGGGGTCCAAGATACGCAGTATTTT.

The chain uses TRBV18 and TRBJ2-2; D possibly corresponds to TRBD2 (5 bases). V lost 0 bases and J 8 bases, leaving 16 bases between the germline ends. This CDR3 has 16 residues. In germline, CDR1 is KGHSH, CDR2 LQKENI. The CDR3 DNA reads TGTGCCAGCTCACCACCGATGCAGCGGATAGCGGGGGAGCTGTTTTTT. This gives the protein CASSPPMQRIAGELFF.

This clonotype has more than one count but fewer than ten. The V and J genes are TRBV7-2 and TRBJ2-1; D is ambiguous. This CDR3 has 12 amino acids. Germline CDR1 SGHTA, CDR2 FQGNSA. The germline V and J ends were trimmed by 3 bases and 15 bases, with 15 bases remaining between them. The CDR3 sequence is CASSFGQNPRFF. The CDR3 DNA reads as TGTGCCAGCAGCTTCGGGCAGAATCCGAGGTTCTTC.

The rearrangement links TRBV10-1 to TRBJ2-7; D might be TRBD1 (6 bases). The CDR3 totals 15 residues. V was cut by 3 bases and J by 0 bases, with 12 bases left in between. Germline V gives CDR1 WNHNN, CDR2 SYGVQD (reference sequence). CDR3 coding DNA: TGCGCCAGCAGTGAATCGGGACAACCCTCCTACGAGCAGTACTTC. This gives the protein CASSESGQPSYEQYF.

This clonotype came up many times. J is TRBJ2-2 and V is TRBV5-6; D call uncertain. This CDR3 has 13 amino acids. Deletions cut 0 bases from V and 0 bases from J, with 0 bases between. Germline values: CDR1 SGHDT, CDR2 YYEEEE. CDR3 sequence reads: CASSLANTGELFF. CDR3 DNA: TGTGCCAGCAGCTTGGCGAACACCGGGGAGCTGTTTTTT.

The chain employs TRBV11-2 and TRBJ1-4, with a possible D match to TRBD1 (6 bases). The CDR3 runs to 15 residues. The germline V gene encodes CDR1 SGHAT and CDR2 FQNNGV. V lost 1 base and J lost 7, with 13 bases in between. DNA for the CDR3: TGTGCCAGCAGCTTAGTGTCCAGGGGAGGTGAAAAACTGTTTTTT. As protein: CASSLVSRGGEKLFF.

This clonotype was detected a few times. The chain employs TRBV5-6 and TRBJ2-1, with 9 bases lining up with TRBD2. The V segment lost 3 bases and the J segment 6 bases; nucleotides outside the gene matches: 10. The CDR3 is 16 amino acids. Looked up from germline, CDR1 is SGHDT and CDR2 is YYEEEE. The CDR3 spells CASSSTGTSRTNEQFF. The CDR3 bases are TGTGCCAGCAGCTCTACCGGGACTAGCAGAACCAATGAGCAGTTCTTC.

The sample holds many counts of this clonotype. The chain uses TRBV12-3 or TRBV12-4 and TRBJ2-1; unclear D gene. The CDR3 has 11 amino acids. The CDR3 DNA reads as TGTGTGGCGGAATCGAACAATGAGCAGTTCTTC. Residues: CVAESNNEQFF.

This chain joins TRBV19 and TRBJ2-7; TRBD2 aligns across 8 bases. The germline V gene has CDR1 LNHDA and CDR2 SQIVND (reference sequence). V gave up 3 bases and J gave up 4 bases; unmatched junction bases: 5. This CDR3 has 14 residues. DNA for the CDR3: TGTGCCAGTAGTATGGGACTAGTGTCATACGAGCAGTACTTC. It translates to CASSMGLVSYEQYF.